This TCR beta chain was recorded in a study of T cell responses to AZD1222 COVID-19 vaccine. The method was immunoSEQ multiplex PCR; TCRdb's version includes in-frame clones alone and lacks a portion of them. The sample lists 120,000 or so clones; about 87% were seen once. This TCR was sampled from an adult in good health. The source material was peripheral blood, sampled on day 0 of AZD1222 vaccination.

The CDR3 spells CASRGRQAEQYF. The CDR3 DNA sequence: TGTGCCAGTAGGGGCCGACAGGCCGAGCAGTACTTC. The chain has TRBV19 and TRBJ2-7; TRBD1 might be the D (6 bases). The V and J ends lost 6 bases and 6 bases respectively, with 12 bases between them. Germline V lookup: CDR1 LNHDA, CDR2 SQIVND (reference sequence). The CDR3 totals 12 residues.